The 17 T cell receptor beta chains presented below share a single source sample, sequenced in a study of blood T cell repertoires in COVID-19. The protocol was immunoSEQ multiplex PCR, while the TCRdb copy is restricted to in-frame clones and leaves out a portion. The table has 470,000 or so clones, approximately 90% seen once. The specimen was peripheral blood. All receptors come from a woman aged 25 to 39 with acute or convalescent COVID-19.

The chain links TRBV7-2 to TRBJ2-2; 9 nucleotides agree with TRBD2. The V and J ends lost 3 bases and 1 base, in that order; junction bases with no gene match: 3. The CDR3 is 16 amino acids. The V gene's germline CDR1 is SGHTA and CDR2 FQGNSA. CDR3 DNA sequence: TGTGCCAGCAGCTTGGGACTAGCTCGGAACACCGGGGAGCTGTTTTTT. This translates into CASSLGLARNTGELFF.

The chain combines TRBV28 with TRBJ1-3; D is undetermined. Trimming pared 4 bases from V and 4 bases from J, leaving 11 bases between. Germline V gene data show CDR1 as MDHEN and CDR2 as SYDVKM. The CDR3 has 14 residues. This CDR3 is CASSSREGGNTIYF. The DNA for the CDR3 is TGTGCCAGCAGTTCCCGGGAAGGAGGAAACACCATATATTTT.

This chain connects TRBV7-9 to TRBJ1-1; D not certain. V was pared by 1 base and J by 7 bases, with 7 bases between. The germline CDR1 and CDR2 sequences are SEHNR and FQNEAQ (reference sequence). This CDR3 region has 12 residues. The CDR3 DNA reads TGTGCCAGCAGCTTAGTCTCCCTTGAAGCTTTCTTT. It yields the protein CASSLVSLEAFF.

The chain is built from TRBV24-1 and TRBJ2-1, with D unresolved. The germline gives CDR1 KGHDR, CDR2 SFDVKD. This CDR3 spans 16 amino acids. V lost 1 base, J lost 5 bases, and 14 bases lay in between. In DNA, the CDR3 is TGTGCCACCAGTGATTTAAAGAACAGCCGCGACAATGAGCAGTTCTTC. Translated, it gives CATSDLKNSRDNEQFF.

The J gene is TRBJ2-1, the V gene TRBV9; 10 nucleotides match TRBD2. The trim removed 4 bases at V and 2 bases at J, leaving 6 bases unmatched. This CDR3 comprises 16 residues. CDR1 is SGDLS and CDR2 is YYNGEE in the germline V gene. Here the CDR3 DNA reads TGTGCCAGCAGCCCTTTGAGCGGGGGGGCCTACAATGAGCAGTTCTTC. It translates to CASSPLSGGAYNEQFF.

On this clone: Other DNA sequences in this sample translate to the same CDR3. The chain is built from TRBV28 and TRBJ2-7, with D possibly TRBD1 on 6 matching bases. The V gene lost 5 bases and the J gene lost 4 bases, with 9 bases spanning the gap. Per the germline V gene, CDR1 is MDHEN and CDR2 is SYDVKM. This CDR3 has 12 amino acids. CDR3 DNA: TGTGCCAGCAGTGGGGGCCCTTACGAGCAGTACTTC. It specifies CASSGGPYEQYF. The whole variable domain, remainder taken from reference TRBV28 and TRBJ2-7, is DVKVTQSSRYLVKRTGEKVFLECVQDMDHENMFWYRQDPGLGLRLIYFSYDVKMKEKGDIPEGYSVSREKKERFSLILESASTNQTSMYLCASSGGPYEQYFGPGTRLTVT.

V is TRBV5-6 and J is TRBJ1-2; TRBD1 matches 8 bases. The V gene end was trimmed by 6 bases and the J gene end by 4 bases; junction bases not matched to a gene: 14. This CDR3 comprises 16 residues. The germline gives CDR1 SGHDT, CDR2 YYEEEE. The CDR3 nucleotides read TGTGCCAGCATGAATTTGGCGGGGCAGGGGGCCTATGGCTACACCTTC. Its protein is CASMNLAGQGAYGYTF.

This clone appeared once. The chain links TRBV6-5 to TRBJ2-7; 8 bases are shared with TRBD2. The CDR3 has 14 residues. V gave up 6 bases and J gave up 4 bases; unmatched junction bases: 8. CDR1 MNHEY and CDR2 SVGAGI come from the germline V gene. The CDR3: CASSYGGVQYEQYF. The CDR3 region has the DNA TGTGCCAGCAGCTACGGGGGGGTTCAGTACGAGCAGTACTTC.

V usage is TRBV2 and J usage is TRBJ1-6, with 7 positions matching TRBD1. Germline values: CDR1 SNHLY, CDR2 FYNNEI. With 10 bases clipped from V and 8 bases from J, the junction kept 8 bases outside the gene matches. CDR3 length: 13 amino acids. CDR3 amino acids: CANTGTEDSPLHF. The CDR3 coding sequence is TGTGCCAACACCGGGACAGAAGATTCACCCCTCCACTTT.

The rearrangement uses TRBV2 and TRBJ2-5; a weak D match, TRBD1 (6 bases). V was pared by 3 bases and J by 4 bases, with 24 bases between. The CDR3 totals 18 residues. Germline lookup yields CDR1 SNHLY and CDR2 FYNNEI. The CDR3 DNA reads as TGTGCCAGCAGTGAGTCCGTTCAGGGGTGGGGTGACGGAGAGACCCAGTACTTC. This translates into CASSESVQGWGDGETQYF. Based on the CDR3 plus reference TRBV2 and TRBJ2-5, the full variable domain is EPEVTQTPSHQVTQMGQEVILRCVPISNHLYFYWYRQILGQKVEFLVSFYNNEISEKSEIFDDQFSVERPDGSNFTLKIRSTKLEDSAMYFCASSESVQGWGDGETQYFGPGTRLLVL.

V is TRBV10-2 and J is TRBJ1-1; D is unresolved. The V end lost 0 bases, the J end lost 11 bases, and 10 bases lay between the germline ends. Per germline, CDR1 WSHSY and CDR2 SAAADI. The CDR3 extends over 12 amino acids. This CDR3 reads CASSESGRRAFF. In DNA form, the CDR3 reads TGCGCCAGCAGTGAGTCGGGAAGGAGGGCTTTCTTT.

This clone was observed once. The V call is TRBV6-4, the J call TRBJ1-5, with a weak D call TRBD1 (5 bases). This CDR3 comprises 12 residues. Germline assignment: CDR1 MRHNA and CDR2 SNTAGT. Deletions cut 9 bases from V and 5 bases from J, with 11 bases between. CDR3 protein: CARRWGDQPQHF. CDR3 nucleotide sequence: TGTGCCAGGAGGTGGGGGGATCAGCCCCAGCATTTT.

A remark on this clone: Other DNA sequences of this sample code for an identical CDR3. CDR3 sequence reads: CSARTVHEQFF. CDR3 sequence (DNA): TGCAGTGCTAGGACAGTTCATGAGCAGTTCTTC. The rearrangement uses TRBV20-1 and TRBJ2-1, with D perhaps TRBD1 (5 bases). This CDR3 has 11 amino acids. V was cut by 3 bases and J by 8 bases, with 8 bases left in between. The V gene's germline CDR1 is DFQATT and CDR2 SNEGSKA (reference sequence).

V gene TRBV20-1 combines with J gene TRBJ2-3; 7 positions match TRBD1. V lost 6 bases and J lost 9; bases outside the gene matches: 6. The CDR3 is 11 amino acids. Germline assignment: CDR1 DFQATT and CDR2 SNEGSKA (reference sequence). In nucleotides, the CDR3 is TGCAGTGCACTGGGACAGAACACGCAGTATTTT. This translates into CSALGQNTQYF.

V gene TRBV10-3 combines with J gene TRBJ2-3; 8 bases agree with TRBD2. The CDR3 runs 16 residues. Germline trimming cut 3 bases from V and 2 bases from J; bases unmatched to any gene: 7. The germline V gene has CDR1 ENHRY and CDR2 SYGVKD. This chain's CDR3 is CAISELRGAHTDTQYF. CDR3 coding DNA: TGTGCCATCAGTGAATTGCGGGGGGCCCACACAGATACGCAGTATTTT.

This clone was found a few times. Other DNA variants within this sample encode the same CDR3. Here the CDR3 reads CASSFGGTGELFF. Here the CDR3 DNA reads TGTGCCAGCAGTTTTGGGGGGACCGGGGAGCTGTTTTTT. The V call is TRBV27, the J call TRBJ2-2, with D tentatively TRBD2 (6 bases). The CDR3 extends over 13 amino acids. The ends were cut back, 3 bases at V and 5 bases at J, with 7 bases in the middle. Germline V gene sequence: CDR1 MNHEY, CDR2 SMNVEV (reference sequence).

This clone was recorded only once. V gene TRBV5-1 combines with J gene TRBJ1-1; tentative D call: TRBD1 (6 bases). V lost 6 bases, J lost 0 bases, and 15 bases lay in between. The CDR3 sequence is 15 residues long. Germline V lookup: CDR1 SGHRS, CDR2 YFSETQ. This CDR3 reads CASKMGAALNTEAFF. The CDR3 DNA reads TGCGCCAGCAAGATGGGGGCAGCTCTGAACACTGAAGCTTTCTTT.